This T cell receptor beta chain came from a study of blood T cells in healthy people across ages. The CDR3 is 14 residues long. Germline CDR1 and CDR2: DFQATT and SNEGSKA (reference sequence). V was trimmed by 5 bases and J by 3 bases, leaving 14 bases between them. Using a J-beta primer mix together with a sample-barcoded 5' primer, a second PCR was run for about 6 to 11 cycles. Each sample provided no less than 2.5 million CDR3-containing paired-end reads. TCRdb itself ran the 5' RACE reads through MiXCR, one entry per CDR3 protein. The sample lists about 930,000 distinct CDR3 sequences, 25% to 30% occurring once. These same records also appear under a second study, on T cells of mothers and their children. From that second work: Reverse transcription into cDNA received all extracted RNA, at approximately 1.5 ug per 15 ul.

This sequence originates from a middle-aged woman in good health. The sequenced material came from blood. This chain connects TRBV20-1 to TRBJ2-1, with D possibly matching TRBD2 (6 bases). The CDR3 is CSAPGDFYYNEQFF. In DNA form, the CDR3 reads TGCAGTGCTCCTGGGGACTTTTACTACAATGAGCAGTTCTTC.